This T cell receptor beta chain is drawn from a study of T cell repertoires in cytomegalovirus infection (dated by TCRdb to between 2019 and 2020). Background for the entire study: Because public TCR beta signatures pointed to carriage of CMV infection together with the matching HLA type, the HLA type of each donor mattered for the analysis.

Its CDR3 holds 14 amino acids, cysteine through phenylalanine. The sequence is cut down to CDR3 DNA, 42 bases in frame from base 1. Relative to germline, V is 3 bases shorter and J is 2 bases shorter, with 11 bases between their ends. The germline V gene specifies SGHRS as CDR1 and YFSETQ as CDR2. Points the paper makes about the study in general: In both this cohort and an independent roughly 330-donor cohort, the cumulative frequency of public TCR beta family members distinguished carriers of CMV infection plus the relevant HLA type. In the ex vivo response, HLA-C-restricted CMV-specific TCR beta clonotypes were dominant, and in two of eight donors the single most frequent clonotype came from this HLA-C-restricted group.

The table lists this clonotype with a count of one. The specificity of this receptor is unknown. Base quality data are lacking; no much larger clone is found one base away. One read provides weak support. Sequencing instrument: Illumina HiSeq 1500. TCRdb handled the public reads itself, with Q25 trimming in fastp and clone calling in MiXCR, and kept productive beta chains. Here each entry gathers all rows of one CDR3 protein and keeps the most common genes and DNA. The sample data list roughly 320,000 distinct CDR3 sequences, and approximately 10% of these were observed just once. The ten largest clones add up to less than 3% of the sample.

The rearranged segments are TRBV5-1 and TRBJ2-5; the D gene assignment is ambiguous. The sequence derives from a human donor in good health (CMV status not recorded). Some clones in this sample may be carry-over from other donors' samples. The sample consisted of PBMCs. The CDR3 region: CASSSGRIQETQYF. The DNA sequence follows: TGCGCCAGCAGCTCCGGACGGATACAAGAGACCCAGTACTTC.